A selection of T cell receptor beta chains follows, all from one sample in a study of shared clonotypes between healthy human individuals. The method was immunoSEQ multiplex PCR; TCRdb's version includes in-frame clones alone and lacks a portion of them. The profile shows fewer than 400,000 clones, 74% of them singletons. Source material: memory CD4+ T cells sorted from blood. These receptors were collected from a man younger than 45 in good health. CDR3s include the opening cysteine and the closing phenylalanine or tryptophan. Fields, in order: D gene, J gene, CDR3 length, V gene, clone size, CDR3 protein, CDR3 DNA. D genes are given only for firm matches. Expanded clones get a size class; other rows say once, few or many, or leave the size out.

>TRBD1|TRBJ1-4|15|TRBV11-2|NA
CASRQPGQGSEKLFF
TGTGCCAGCAGACAACCGGGACAGGGGTCTGAAAAACTGTTTTTT
>NA|TRBJ1-2|15|TRBV2|NA
CASSLTESANYGYTF
TGTGCCAGCAGTCTCACAGAATCCGCTAACTATGGCTACACCTTC
>TRBD1|TRBJ1-1|17|TRBV7-9|NA
CASSLATGTGGPTEAFF
TGTGCCAGCAGCTTAGCGACAGGGACAGGGGGCCCGACCGAAGCTTTCTTT
>TRBD2|TRBJ2-1|15|TRBV16|NA
CASSPSGRVNNEQFF
TGTGCCAGCAGCCCTAGCGGGAGAGTTAACAATGAGCAGTTCTTC
>TRBD1|TRBJ2-1|16|TRBV28|NA
CASCNSDRAYHNEQFF
TGTGCCAGCTGCAACTCCGACAGGGCCTATCACAATGAGCAGTTCTTC
>TRBD1|TRBJ1-5|15|TRBV7-8|NA
CASSLGRGLNQPQHF
TGTGCCAGCAGCTTAGGCAGGGGGTTGAATCAGCCCCAGCATTTT
>NA|TRBJ2-1|14|TRBV19|NA
CASSIGGRSNEQFF
TGTGCCAGTAGTATAGGTGGACGGAGCAATGAGCAGTTCTTC
>NA|TRBJ1-1|13|TRBV7-7|NA
CASSSNQNTEAFF
TGTGCTAGCAGCTCGAACCAGAACACTGAAGCTTTCTTT
>NA|TRBJ2-5|10|TRBV5-1|NA
CASVGGTQYF
TGCGCCAGCGTTGGGGGAACCCAGTACTTC
>NA|TRBJ2-7|13|TRBV7-9|NA
CASSLVSGSEQYF
TGTGCCAGCAGCTTAGTTTCGGGTTCCGAGCAGTACTTC
>NA|TRBJ2-2|12|TRBV6-6|NA
CASKENTGELFF
TGTGCCAGCAAAGAGAACACCGGGGAGCTGTTTTTT
>TRBD1|TRBJ1-3|17|TRBV28|many
CASSSLTGAGSGNTIYF
TGTGCCAGCAGTTCCCTTACAGGGGCGGGCTCTGGAAACACCATATATTTT
>NA|TRBJ2-1|15|TRBV7-2|many
CASSLATRVYNEQFF
TGTGCCAGCAGCTTAGCCACCAGAGTATACAATGAGCAGTTCTTC
>NA|TRBJ2-4|14|TRBV2|NA
CASSESGFENIQYF
TGTGCCAGCAGTGAAAGTGGGTTCGAAAACATTCAGTACTTC
>TRBD2|TRBJ2-7|15|TRBV7-9|NA
CASSPLAASSYEQYF
TGTGCCAGCAGCCCGCTAGCGGCAAGCTCCTACGAGCAGTACTTC
>NA|TRBJ2-3|13|TRBV7-2|once
CASTKGGTDTQYF
TGTGCCAGCACCAAGGGGGGCACAGATACGCAGTATTTT
>NA|TRBJ1-4|15|TRBV5-6|NA
CASSTAGATNEKLFF
TGTGCCAGCAGTACGGCAGGGGCAACTAATGAAAAACTGTTTTTT
>NA|TRBJ1-5|15|TRBV5-6|NA
CASSRRGGLGQPQHF
TGTGCCAGCAGCAGGAGAGGCGGGTTGGGTCAGCCCCAGCATTTT
>NA|TRBJ1-4|16|TRBV27|NA
CASSDFLRGVGEKLFF
TGTGCCAGCAGTGACTTTTTGCGGGGAGTAGGGGAAAAACTGTTTTTT
>NA|TRBJ2-2|15|TRBV7-8|few
CASSLRWGNTGELFF
TGTGCCAGCAGCTTAAGGTGGGGGAACACCGGGGAGCTGTTTTTT
>NA|TRBJ2-2|16|TRBV5-5|few
CASSYIRGGLDGELFF
TGTGCCAGCAGTTATATACGTGGGGGTTTGGACGGGGAGCTGTTTTTT
>TRBD1|TRBJ2-7|15|TRBV10-2|once
CASSELGQGNYEQYF
TGCGCCAGCAGTGAGTTGGGACAGGGGAACTACGAGCAGTACTTC
>NA|TRBJ2-3|15|TRBV29-1|once
CSVMRAVHSTDTQYF
TGCAGCGTGATGAGGGCGGTTCATAGCACAGATACGCAGTATTTT
>NA|TRBJ1-4|15|TRBV7-2|once
CASSDRAFANEKLFF
TGTGCCAGCAGCGATCGGGCGTTCGCTAATGAAAAACTGTTTTTT
>NA|TRBJ2-5|16|TRBV4-1|NA
CASSPGVAVVRGTQYF
TGCGCCAGCAGCCCCGGGGTAGCGGTTGTGAGGGGGACCCAGTACTTC
>NA|TRBJ2-5|13|TRBV6-1|NA
CASSLGLLGTQYF
TGTGCCAGCAGTCTAGGACTCCTGGGGACCCAGTACTTC
>NA|TRBJ2-1|13|TRBV12-5|NA
CASGLANNNEQFF
TGTGCTAGTGGTTTGGCAAATAACAATGAGCAGTTCTTC
>NA|TRBJ2-7|11|TRBV2|NA
CASSGAYEQYF
TGTGCCAGCAGTGGGGCCTACGAGCAGTACTTC
>TRBD1|TRBJ1-4|13|TRBV10-2|NA
CASGQGVWEKLFF
TGCGCCAGTGGGCAGGGGGTGTGGGAAAAACTGTTTTTT
>NA|TRBJ2-1|14|TRBV6-1|few
CASSEARAGNEQFF
TGTGCCAGCAGTGAAGCGAGAGCGGGCAATGAGCAGTTCTTC
>NA|TRBJ2-7|13|TRBV28|once
CASTLIGTYEQYF
TGTGCCAGCACCTTAATAGGCACCTACGAGCAGTACTTC
>NA|TRBJ2-1|12|TRBV30|NA
CAWSPRQDEQFF
TGTGCCTGGAGTCCGCGACAGGATGAGCAGTTCTTC
>TRBD1|TRBJ2-7|13|TRBV11-3|once
CASSPGQAGEQYF
TGTGCCAGCAGCCCAGGACAGGCAGGCGAGCAGTACTTC
>TRBD1|TRBJ2-1|15|TRBV5-1|NA
CASSTSGTDYNEQFF
TGCGCCAGCAGCACATCCGGGACAGACTACAATGAGCAGTTCTTC
>TRBD1|TRBJ2-3|15|TRBV29-1|NA
CSATFGTAYTDTQYF
TGCAGCGCTACATTTGGGACAGCCTACACAGATACGCAGTATTTT
>NA|TRBJ2-7|15|TRBV11-2|NA
CASSLSSESSYEQYF
TGTGCCAGCAGCTTATCTAGCGAGAGCTCCTACGAGCAGTACTTC
>NA|TRBJ2-5|13|TRBV2|NA
CASSENSEETQYF
TGTGCCAGCAGTGAAAACAGTGAAGAGACCCAGTACTTC
>TRBD2|TRBJ2-1|14|TRBV9|NA
CASSVLARGVEQFF
TGTGCCAGCAGCGTATTGGCCCGGGGGGTAGAGCAGTTCTTC
>TRBD2|TRBJ2-3|15|TRBV9|NA
CASSVAASGGDTQYF
TGTGCCAGCAGCGTAGCGGCTAGCGGTGGAGATACGCAGTATTTT
>NA|TRBJ2-5|13|TRBV7-2|few
CASSLLTSETQYF
TGTGCCAGCAGCTTACTCACAAGCGAGACCCAGTACTTC
>TRBD1|TRBJ2-1|13|TRBV14|NA
CASSRNRGLVAFF
TGTGCCAGCAGCCGAAACAGGGGATTAGTGGCGTTCTTC
>NA|TRBJ2-3|15|TRBV29-1|NA
CSAPGVLASPDTQYF
TGCAGCGCCCCAGGGGTACTCGCCTCCCCGGATACGCAGTATTTT
>TRBD2|TRBJ2-3|16|TRBV5-4|once
CASSMGGAGGKDTQYF
TGTGCCAGCAGCATGGGTGGTGCGGGGGGAAAAGATACGCAGTATTTT
>TRBD1|TRBJ1-2|15|TRBV19|few
CASTAGQGARYGYTF
TGTGCCAGTACCGCCGGACAGGGGGCTCGGTATGGCTACACCTTC
>TRBD2|TRBJ2-1|18|TRBV7-8|NA
CASSLEGWAGEPYNEQFF
TGTGCCAGCAGCTTAGAGGGTTGGGCGGGAGAGCCCTACAATGAGCAGTTCTTC
>NA|TRBJ2-5|16|TRBV30|NA
CAWSRIPGATTETQYF
TGTGCCTGGAGTCGTATTCCCGGGGCCACCACAGAGACCCAGTACTTC
>NA|TRBJ2-7|15|TRBV5-5|NA
CASSLDRRGTYEQYF
TGTGCCAGCAGCTTGGATCGCAGGGGAACCTACGAGCAGTACTTC
>TRBD2|TRBJ2-1|15|TRBV7-8|NA
CASSSTSGRRDEQFF
TGTGCCAGCAGCTCCACTAGCGGGAGGAGGGATGAGCAGTTCTTC
>NA|TRBJ2-3|13|TRBV4-1|NA
CASSQESRGTQYF
TGCGCCAGCAGCCAAGAGTCCAGGGGTACGCAGTATTTT
>NA|TRBJ2-3|14|TRBV28|NA
CASRSFLLTDTQYF
TGTGCCAGCCGCTCGTTCCTTCTCACAGATACGCAGTATTTT
>NA|TRBJ2-2|15|TRBV30|NA
CAWSVKGQGPGELFF
TGTGCCTGGAGTGTAAAAGGTCAGGGGCCCGGGGAGCTGTTTTTT
>TRBD1|TRBJ1-5|16|TRBV4-2|NA
CASSQELRQGLKPQHF
TGTGCCAGCAGCCAAGAGCTAAGACAGGGGTTAAAGCCCCAGCATTTT
>NA|TRBJ2-3|14|TRBV7-2|NA
CASSADSYTDTQYF
TGTGCCAGCAGCGCGGACAGCTACACAGATACGCAGTATTTT
>TRBD1|TRBJ1-1|12|TRBV19|NA
CASRETGEGAFF
TGTGCCAGTAGGGAAACAGGGGAAGGAGCTTTCTTT